The 3 T cell receptor beta chains presented below share a single source sample, sequenced in a study of blood T cells in healthy people across ages. A second PCR of about 7 to 11 cycles used a sample-barcoded 5' primer and a J-beta primer mix. One entry per CDR3 protein, called by TCRdb with MiXCR from the 5' RACE reads. In the table there are roughly 830,000 distinct CDR3 sequences, 55% to 65% of which are singletons. The sequencing input was blood. The receptors derive from a man aged 25 to 40 in good health.

This clonotype was detected a few times. V usage is TRBV5-6 and J usage is TRBJ1-2; no reliable D call. This CDR3 has 14 amino acids. V was trimmed by 4 bases and J by 2 bases, leaving 12 bases between them. The germline V gene has CDR1 SGHDT and CDR2 YYEEEE. The CDR3 here is CASSPQRNNYGYTF. In DNA, the CDR3 is TGTGCCAGCAGCCCGCAAAGGAACAACTATGGCTACACCTTC.

The V gene is TRBV20-1, the J gene TRBJ2-1; TRBD2 agrees at 14 bases. The CDR3 is made up of 14 amino acids. Germline CDR1 is DFQATT and CDR2 is SNEGSKA (reference sequence). With V trimmed by 7 bases and J by 9 bases, 8 bases remained unmatched. CDR3 bases: TGCAGTGTGACTAGCGGGGGGGATTGGGGTGAGCAGTTCTTC. Encoded protein: CSVTSGGDWGEQFF.

A remark on this clonotype: A much larger clone sits a single nucleotide away, making a read error possible. This chain connects TRBV7-7 to TRBJ2-1, with 7 bases that match TRBD1. The J call may be mistaken, given a closer DNA end match to TRBJ2-7. The CDR3 runs 14 residues. Germline V gene sequence: CDR1 SSHAT, CDR2 FNYEAQ (reference sequence). The CDR3 sequence: CASSLGTGVDEQYF. CDR3 in DNA: TGTGCCAGCAGCTTAGGAACAGGGGTCGATGAGCAGTACTTC.